This is a list of T cell receptor beta chains from one sample in a study of CD8 T cells in Susac syndrome. Via MiXCR, TCRdb re-called the immunoSEQ multiplex PCR reads, giving one row per CDR3 protein. The table records 100,000 to 150,000 distinct CDR3 sequences, 90% to 95% of them present only once. Sequencing was done on a sample of CD4+ T cells from PBMCs. Source of these receptors: a human donor in good health. CDR3s include the opening cysteine and the closing phenylalanine or tryptophan. A D gene is named only where the DNA matches it firmly. Clone size is stated in some rows and not others, as once, few, many or a class when expanded.

V gene: TRBV11-3; J gene: TRBJ2-2; D gene: NA; clone size: NA; CDR3 DNA: TGTGCCAGCAGCTTAGGTCGATGGGGAACCGGGGAGCTGTTTTTT; CDR3 protein: CASSLGRWGTGELFF
V gene: TRBV5-1; J gene: TRBJ2-1; D gene: NA; clone size: NA; CDR3 DNA: TGCGCCAGCAGCCTTGAGTTTTTGTCTGAGCAGTTCTTC; CDR3 protein: CASSLEFLSEQFF
V gene: TRBV19; J gene: TRBJ1-1; D gene: NA; clone size: NA; CDR3 DNA: TGTGCCAGTAGTAGGTGGGAGAGCACTGAAGCTTTCTTT; CDR3 protein: CASSRWESTEAFF
V gene: TRBV10-3; J gene: TRBJ2-1; D gene: NA; clone size: NA; CDR3 DNA: TGTGCCATCAGTGATGGGACAAGGGCCGGGAATGAGCAGTTCTTC; CDR3 protein: CAISDGTRAGNEQFF
V gene: TRBV7-2; J gene: TRBJ2-2; D gene: TRBD1; clone size: NA; CDR3 DNA: TGTGCCAGCAGCTCGACAGGGGATGACACCGGGGAGCTGTTTTTT; CDR3 protein: CASSSTGDDTGELFF
V gene: TRBV19; J gene: TRBJ2-2; D gene: TRBD2; clone size: NA; CDR3 DNA: TGTGCCAGTACCGGACTAGCGGGATTAAGCGGGGAGCTGTTTTTT; CDR3 protein: CASTGLAGLSGELFF
V gene: TRBV5-4; J gene: TRBJ2-1; D gene: TRBD1; clone size: NA; CDR3 DNA: TGTGCCAGCAGCGGCGAGAGGGACAGAAACTCCTACAATGAGCAGTTCTTC; CDR3 protein: CASSGERDRNSYNEQFF
V gene: TRBV7-2; J gene: TRBJ2-7; D gene: TRBD2; clone size: NA; CDR3 DNA: TGTGCCAGCAGCTTAGAAAGACAAGCGGGAAAGTACGAGCAGTACTTC; CDR3 protein: CASSLERQAGKYEQYF
V gene: TRBV12-3/TRBV12-4; J gene: TRBJ2-7; D gene: NA; clone size: NA; CDR3 DNA: TGTGCCAGCAGCCTTGTAGAGGAGCAGTACTTC; CDR3 protein: CASSLVEEQYF
V gene: TRBV27; J gene: TRBJ2-2; D gene: TRBD1; clone size: few; CDR3 DNA: TGTGCCAGCAGTTTACAGGGGGCAAACACCGGGGAGCTGTTTTTT; CDR3 protein: CASSLQGANTGELFF
V gene: TRBV29-1; J gene: TRBJ1-2; D gene: NA; clone size: NA; CDR3 DNA: TGCAGCGTCCTGGCCCAACGAGGGGGTGGCTACACCTTC; CDR3 protein: CSVLAQRGGGYTF
V gene: TRBV12-3/TRBV12-4; J gene: TRBJ1-2; D gene: NA; clone size: NA; CDR3 DNA: TGTGCCAGCAGTCGGACAGAAGCTAACTATGGCTACACCTTC; CDR3 protein: CASSRTEANYGYTF
V gene: TRBV7-2; J gene: TRBJ2-3; D gene: NA; clone size: NA; CDR3 DNA: TGTGCCAGCAGCTTAGCCCCAGATACGCAGTATTTT; CDR3 protein: CASSLAPDTQYF
V gene: TRBV12-3/TRBV12-4; J gene: TRBJ2-3; D gene: NA; clone size: NA; CDR3 DNA: TGTGCCAGCAGTTTAGGGGGGAATACGCAGTATTTT; CDR3 protein: CASSLGGNTQYF
V gene: TRBV29-1; J gene: TRBJ2-3; D gene: TRBD1; clone size: NA; CDR3 DNA: TGCAGCGCCCGACAGGGGAGCGTGAATACGCAGTATTTT; CDR3 protein: CSARQGSVNTQYF
V gene: TRBV2; J gene: TRBJ1-4; D gene: NA; clone size: NA; CDR3 DNA: TGTGCCAGCAGGGAAAGATCGTATAGTGAAAAACTGTTTTTT; CDR3 protein: CASRERSYSEKLFF
V gene: TRBV9; J gene: TRBJ2-7; D gene: TRBD1; clone size: NA; CDR3 DNA: TGTGCCAGCAGCGTGAAGGGACAGGGAAACTACGAGCAGTACTTC; CDR3 protein: CASSVKGQGNYEQYF
V gene: TRBV20-1; J gene: TRBJ2-1; D gene: NA; clone size: NA; CDR3 DNA: TGCAGTGCTAGAGAATATCCAGAGGATGAGCAGTTCTTC; CDR3 protein: CSAREYPEDEQFF
V gene: TRBV10-3; J gene: TRBJ2-7; D gene: TRBD2; clone size: NA; CDR3 DNA: TGTGCCATCAGTGAGCGGCGGGGGGGTGCCGAGCAGTACTTC; CDR3 protein: CAISERRGGAEQYF
V gene: TRBV7-9; J gene: TRBJ2-5; D gene: NA; clone size: NA; CDR3 DNA: TGTGCCAGCAGCTCCATTTCAACGCTCCCCAACAAAGAGACCCAGTACTTC; CDR3 protein: CASSSISTLPNKETQYF
V gene: TRBV4-1; J gene: TRBJ2-7; D gene: TRBD2; clone size: NA; CDR3 DNA: TGCGCCAGCAGCCAAGGAATGTGGGCGGGAGTCTCCGAGCAGTACTTC; CDR3 protein: CASSQGMWAGVSEQYF
V gene: TRBV7-8; J gene: TRBJ2-1; D gene: NA; clone size: NA; CDR3 DNA: TGTGCCAGCAGCTTAGCGGGGATCTCCTACAATGAGCAGTTCTTC; CDR3 protein: CASSLAGISYNEQFF
V gene: TRBV20-1; J gene: TRBJ1-2; D gene: NA; clone size: once; CDR3 DNA: TGCAGTGCTAGTCCACATCGAGGAGACTATGGCTACACCTTC; CDR3 protein: CSASPHRGDYGYTF
V gene: TRBV18; J gene: TRBJ2-2; D gene: NA; clone size: NA; CDR3 DNA: TGTGCCAGCTCACCATTTAGGGACGGATCGAACACCGGGGAGCTGTTTTTT; CDR3 protein: CASSPFRDGSNTGELFF
V gene: TRBV7-2; J gene: TRBJ2-1; D gene: NA; clone size: NA; CDR3 DNA: TGTGCCAGCAGCTTTAGCGGTCGCTCCTACAATGAGCAGTTCTTC; CDR3 protein: CASSFSGRSYNEQFF
V gene: TRBV7-2; J gene: TRBJ1-1; D gene: TRBD1; clone size: NA; CDR3 DNA: TGTGCCAGCAGCTTAGCGGGCAGGGGGGTAGCTTTCTTT; CDR3 protein: CASSLAGRGVAFF
V gene: TRBV20-1; J gene: TRBJ1-2; D gene: TRBD1; clone size: NA; CDR3 DNA: TGCAGTGCTAGAGCCAGACCGACAGGGCCCTATGGCTACACCTTC; CDR3 protein: CSARARPTGPYGYTF
V gene: TRBV2; J gene: TRBJ1-2; D gene: TRBD1; clone size: NA; CDR3 DNA: TGTGCCAGCAGCGTTGGACAGGGAGTCCCCTATGGCTACACCTTC; CDR3 protein: CASSVGQGVPYGYTF
V gene: TRBV18; J gene: TRBJ2-7; D gene: NA; clone size: NA; CDR3 DNA: TGTGCCAGCTCACCACCGAACGGCCCACGGGGCTACGAGCAGTACTTC; CDR3 protein: CASSPPNGPRGYEQYF
V gene: TRBV30; J gene: TRBJ2-5; D gene: TRBD2; clone size: NA; CDR3 DNA: TGTGCCTGGAGTGTCGGTCTAGCGGGAGCCCGGGAGACCCAGTACTTC; CDR3 protein: CAWSVGLAGARETQYF
V gene: TRBV7-9; J gene: TRBJ2-5; D gene: TRBD2; clone size: NA; CDR3 DNA: TGTGCCAGCAGCCCCGGACTAGCGATGGAGACCCAGTACTTC; CDR3 protein: CASSPGLAMETQYF
V gene: TRBV18; J gene: TRBJ2-3; D gene: NA; clone size: NA; CDR3 DNA: TGTGCCAGCTCACCGTCGGGGGATAGAACAGATACGCAGTATTTT; CDR3 protein: CASSPSGDRTDTQYF
V gene: TRBV25-1; J gene: TRBJ1-2; D gene: NA; clone size: NA; CDR3 DNA: TGTGCCAGCAGTGAAGAGTTTAGCGGGGGCTACACCTTC; CDR3 protein: CASSEEFSGGYTF
V gene: TRBV29-1; J gene: TRBJ1-1; D gene: NA; clone size: NA; CDR3 DNA: TGCAGCGTCCGCTCGGGTAACACTGAAGCTTTCTTT; CDR3 protein: CSVRSGNTEAFF
V gene: TRBV6-6; J gene: TRBJ2-1; D gene: NA; clone size: NA; CDR3 DNA: TGTGCCAGCAGTCCACCCGCGGGGCCCTCCTACAATGAGCAGTTCTTC; CDR3 protein: CASSPPAGPSYNEQFF
V gene: TRBV25-1; J gene: TRBJ1-1; D gene: NA; clone size: NA; CDR3 DNA: TGTGCCAGCAGTTCAGAACTGGGGACTGAAGCTTTCTTT; CDR3 protein: CASSSELGTEAFF
V gene: TRBV7-2; J gene: TRBJ1-5; D gene: NA; clone size: NA; CDR3 DNA: TGTGCCAGCTCTTTACAGTTGCGCCAGCCCCAGCATTTT; CDR3 protein: CASSLQLRQPQHF
V gene: TRBV5-1; J gene: TRBJ2-3; D gene: NA; clone size: NA; CDR3 DNA: TGCGCCAGCAGCATCCCCGAAACAGATACGCAGTATTTT; CDR3 protein: CASSIPETDTQYF
V gene: TRBV5-1; J gene: TRBJ2-1; D gene: TRBD2; clone size: NA; CDR3 DNA: TGCGCCAGCAGCTTGGCCCTAGCGGGAGTCTACAATGAGCAGTTCTTC; CDR3 protein: CASSLALAGVYNEQFF
V gene: TRBV5-1; J gene: TRBJ2-7; D gene: TRBD2; clone size: NA; CDR3 DNA: TGCGCCAGCAAGCTACTAGCGGGCTCCTACGAGCAGTACTTC; CDR3 protein: CASKLLAGSYEQYF
V gene: TRBV6-2/TRBV6-3; J gene: TRBJ2-3; D gene: NA; clone size: NA; CDR3 DNA: TGTGCCAGCAGTTACGCCCGGGAGGATACGCAGTATTTT; CDR3 protein: CASSYAREDTQYF